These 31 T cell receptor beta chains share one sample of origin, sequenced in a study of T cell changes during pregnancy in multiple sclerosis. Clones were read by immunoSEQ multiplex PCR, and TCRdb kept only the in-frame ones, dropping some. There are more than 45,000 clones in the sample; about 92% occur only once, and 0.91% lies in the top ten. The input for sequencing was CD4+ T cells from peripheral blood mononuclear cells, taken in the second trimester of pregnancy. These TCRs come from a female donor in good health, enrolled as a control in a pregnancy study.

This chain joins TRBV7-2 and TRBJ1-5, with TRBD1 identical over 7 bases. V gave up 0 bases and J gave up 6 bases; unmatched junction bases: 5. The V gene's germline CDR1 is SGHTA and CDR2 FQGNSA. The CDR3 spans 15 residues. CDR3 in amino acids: CASSLAAQGSQPQHF. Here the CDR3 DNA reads TGTGCCAGCAGCTTAGCGGCACAGGGGAGTCAGCCCCAGCATTTT.

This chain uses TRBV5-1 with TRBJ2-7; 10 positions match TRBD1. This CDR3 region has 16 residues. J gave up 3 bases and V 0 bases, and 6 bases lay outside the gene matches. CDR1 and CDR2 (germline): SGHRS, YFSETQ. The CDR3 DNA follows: TGCGCCAGCAGCTTGGGTCTCGACAGGGGGCTCTACGAGCAGTACTTC. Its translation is CASSLGLDRGLYEQYF.

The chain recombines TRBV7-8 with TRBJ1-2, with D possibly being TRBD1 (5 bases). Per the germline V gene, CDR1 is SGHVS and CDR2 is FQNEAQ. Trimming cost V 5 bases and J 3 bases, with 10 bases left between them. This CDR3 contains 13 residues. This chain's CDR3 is CASSTWTHYGYTF. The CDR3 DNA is TGTGCCAGCAGCACCTGGACACACTATGGCTACACCTTC. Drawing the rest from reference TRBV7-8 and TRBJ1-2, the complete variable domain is GAGVSQSPRYKVAKRGQDVALRCDPISGHVSLFWYQQALGQGPEFLTYFQNEAQLDKSGLPSDRFFAERPEGSVSTLKIQRTQQEDSAVYLCASSTWTHYGYTFGSGTRLTVV.

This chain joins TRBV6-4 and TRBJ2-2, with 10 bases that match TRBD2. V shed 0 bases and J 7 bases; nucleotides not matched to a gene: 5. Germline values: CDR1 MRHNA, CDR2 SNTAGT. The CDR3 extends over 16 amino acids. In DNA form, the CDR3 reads TGTGCCAGCAGTGACTCACCTAGCGGGAGACGCGGGGAGCTGTTTTTT. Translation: CASSDSPSGRRGELFF.

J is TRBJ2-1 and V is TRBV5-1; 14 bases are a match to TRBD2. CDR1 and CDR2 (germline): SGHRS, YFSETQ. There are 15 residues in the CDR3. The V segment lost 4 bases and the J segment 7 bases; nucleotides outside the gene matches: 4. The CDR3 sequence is CASSKGLAGVNEQFF. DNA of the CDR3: TGCGCCAGCAGCAAGGGACTAGCGGGAGTTAATGAGCAGTTCTTC.

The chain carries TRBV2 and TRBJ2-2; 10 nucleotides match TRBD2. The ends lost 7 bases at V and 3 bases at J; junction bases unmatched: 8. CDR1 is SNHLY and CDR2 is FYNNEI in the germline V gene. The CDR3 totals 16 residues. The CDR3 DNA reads TGTGCCAGCATTCCGACACTAGCGGGGTACACCGGGGAGCTGTTTTTT. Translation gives CASIPTLAGYTGELFF.

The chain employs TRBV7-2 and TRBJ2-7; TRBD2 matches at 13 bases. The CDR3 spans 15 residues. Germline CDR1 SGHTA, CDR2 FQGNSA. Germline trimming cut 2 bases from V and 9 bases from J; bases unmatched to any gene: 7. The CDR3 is CASSLQLAGGPGQYF. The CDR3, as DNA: TGTGCCAGCAGCTTACAACTAGCGGGAGGGCCTGGGCAGTACTTC.

The CDR3 DNA sequence: TGTGCCAGCAGTTCAGCCGGGACAGAAAGGGGAAACACCATATATTTT. Translated: CASSSAGTERGNTIYF. The chain couples TRBV28 to TRBJ1-3, with 7 positions matching TRBD1. The germline V gene encodes CDR1 MDHEN and CDR2 SYDVKM. This CDR3 has 16 residues. Unmatched junction bases numbered 10, after V lost 4 bases and J lost 4 bases.

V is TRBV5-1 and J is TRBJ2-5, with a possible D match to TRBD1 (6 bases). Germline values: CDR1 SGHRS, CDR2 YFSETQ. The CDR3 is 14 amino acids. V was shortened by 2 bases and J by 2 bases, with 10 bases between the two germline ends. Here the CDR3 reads CASSFGQRQETQYF. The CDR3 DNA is TGCGCCAGCAGCTTTGGACAGAGACAAGAGACCCAGTACTTC.

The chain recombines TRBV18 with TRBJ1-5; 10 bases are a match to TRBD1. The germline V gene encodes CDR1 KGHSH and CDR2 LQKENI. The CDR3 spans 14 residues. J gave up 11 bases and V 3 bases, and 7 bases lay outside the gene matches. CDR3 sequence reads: CASSPRDRGLAQHF. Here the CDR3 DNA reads TGTGCCAGCTCACCCCGGGACAGGGGATTAGCCCAGCATTTT. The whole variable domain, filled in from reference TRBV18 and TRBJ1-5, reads NAGVMQNPRHLVRRRGQEARLRCSPMKGHSHVYWYRQLPEEGLKFMVYLQKENIIDESGMPKERFSAEFPKEGPSILRIQQVVRGDSAAYFCASSPRDRGLAQHFGDGTRLSIL.

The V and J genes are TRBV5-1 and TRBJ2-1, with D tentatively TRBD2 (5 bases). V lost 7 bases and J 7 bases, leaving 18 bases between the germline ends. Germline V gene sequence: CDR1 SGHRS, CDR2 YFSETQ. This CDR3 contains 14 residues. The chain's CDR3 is CASENTGDRNEQFF. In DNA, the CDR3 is TGCGCCAGCGAGAATACCGGGGATAGGAATGAGCAGTTCTTC. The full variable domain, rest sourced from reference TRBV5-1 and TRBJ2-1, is KAGVTQTPRYLIKTRGQQVTLSCSPISGHRSVSWYQQTPGQGLQFLFEYFSETQRNKGNFPGRFSGRQFSNSRSEMNVSTLELGDSALYLCASENTGDRNEQFFGPGTRLTVL.

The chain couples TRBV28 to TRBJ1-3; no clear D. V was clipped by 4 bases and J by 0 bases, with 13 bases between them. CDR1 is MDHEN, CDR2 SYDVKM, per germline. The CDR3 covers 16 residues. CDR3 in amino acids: CASSSPASSSGNTIYF. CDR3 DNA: TGTGCCAGCAGTTCCCCAGCGTCGAGCTCTGGAAACACCATATATTTT.

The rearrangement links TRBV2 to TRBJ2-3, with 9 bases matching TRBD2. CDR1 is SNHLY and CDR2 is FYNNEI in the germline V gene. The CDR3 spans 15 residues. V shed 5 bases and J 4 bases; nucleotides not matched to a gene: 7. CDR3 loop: CASSPRGGRADTQYF. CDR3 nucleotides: TGTGCCAGCAGTCCGCGGGGGGGCCGAGCAGATACGCAGTATTTT. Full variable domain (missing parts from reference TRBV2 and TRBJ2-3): EPEVTQTPSHQVTQMGQEVILRCVPISNHLYFYWYRQILGQKVEFLVSFYNNEISEKSEIFDDQFSVERPDGSNFTLKIRSTKLEDSAMYFCASSPRGGRADTQYFGPGTRLTVL.

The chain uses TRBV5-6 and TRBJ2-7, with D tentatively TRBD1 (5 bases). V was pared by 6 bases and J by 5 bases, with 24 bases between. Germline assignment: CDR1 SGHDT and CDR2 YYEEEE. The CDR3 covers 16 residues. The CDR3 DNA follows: TGTGCCAGCACCTCGGAGCTAGGGGTCCGTTTACACGAGCAGTACTTC. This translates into CASTSELGVRLHEQYF. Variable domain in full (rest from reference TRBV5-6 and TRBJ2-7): DAGVTQSPTHLIKTRGQQVTLRCSPKSGHDTVSWYQQALGQGPQFIFQYYEEEERQRGNFPDRFSGHQFPNYSSELNVNALLLGDSALYLCASTSELGVRLHEQYFGPGTRLTVT.

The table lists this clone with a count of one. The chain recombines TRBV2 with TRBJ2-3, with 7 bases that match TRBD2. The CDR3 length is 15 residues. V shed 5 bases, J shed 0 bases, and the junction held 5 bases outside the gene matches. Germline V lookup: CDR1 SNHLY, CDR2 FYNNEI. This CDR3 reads CASSSKRDSTDTQYF. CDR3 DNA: TGTGCCAGCAGTTCTAAGCGGGACAGCACAGATACGCAGTATTTT.

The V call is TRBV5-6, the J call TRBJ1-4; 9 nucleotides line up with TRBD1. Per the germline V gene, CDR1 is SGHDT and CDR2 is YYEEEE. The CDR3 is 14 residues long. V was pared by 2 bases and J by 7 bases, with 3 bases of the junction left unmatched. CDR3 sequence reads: CASSFGQGSEKLFF. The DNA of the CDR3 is TGTGCCAGCAGCTTCGGACAGGGGAGTGAAAAACTGTTTTTT.

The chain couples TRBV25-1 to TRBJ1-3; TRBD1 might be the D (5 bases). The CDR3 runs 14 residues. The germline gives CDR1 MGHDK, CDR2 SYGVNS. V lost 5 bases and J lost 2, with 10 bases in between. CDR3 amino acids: CASSSGRAGNTIYF. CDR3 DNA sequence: TGTGCCAGCAGTTCGGGCAGGGCTGGAAACACCATATATTTT.

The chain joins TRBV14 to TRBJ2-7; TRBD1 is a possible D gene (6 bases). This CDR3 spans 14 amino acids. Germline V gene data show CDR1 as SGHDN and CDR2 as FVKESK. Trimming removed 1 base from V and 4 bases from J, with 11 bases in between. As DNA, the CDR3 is TGTGCCAGCAGCCAAGCAGGGGCCGGATACGAGCAGTACTTC. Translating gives CASSQAGAGYEQYF.

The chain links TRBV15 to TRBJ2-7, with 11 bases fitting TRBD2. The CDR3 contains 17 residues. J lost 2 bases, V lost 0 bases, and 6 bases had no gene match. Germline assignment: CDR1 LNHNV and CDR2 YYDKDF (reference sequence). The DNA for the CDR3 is TGTGCCACCAGCAGAGATGTCCGACTAGCGGGGACCTACGAGCAGTACTTC. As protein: CATSRDVRLAGTYEQYF. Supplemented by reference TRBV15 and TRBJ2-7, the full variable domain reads DAMVIQNPRYQVTQFGKPVTLSCSQTLNHNVMYWYQQKSSQAPKLLFHYYDKDFNNEADTPDNFQSRRPNTSFCFLDIRSPGLGDTAMYLCATSRDVRLAGTYEQYFGPGTRLTVT.

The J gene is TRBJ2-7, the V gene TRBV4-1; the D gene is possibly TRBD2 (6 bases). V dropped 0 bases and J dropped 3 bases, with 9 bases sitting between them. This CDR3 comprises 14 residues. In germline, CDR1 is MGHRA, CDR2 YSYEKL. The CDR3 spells CASSQDPGVYEQYF. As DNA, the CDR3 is TGCGCCAGCAGCCAAGATCCGGGGGTCTACGAGCAGTACTTC.

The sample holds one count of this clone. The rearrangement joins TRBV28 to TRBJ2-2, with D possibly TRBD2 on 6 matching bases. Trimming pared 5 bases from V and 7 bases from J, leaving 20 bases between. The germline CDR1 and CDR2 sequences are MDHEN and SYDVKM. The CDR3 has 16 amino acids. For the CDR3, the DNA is TGTGCCAGCAGTCCAAATCGATGGGGGGAGGTCGGGGAGCTGTTTTTT. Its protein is CASSPNRWGEVGELFF.

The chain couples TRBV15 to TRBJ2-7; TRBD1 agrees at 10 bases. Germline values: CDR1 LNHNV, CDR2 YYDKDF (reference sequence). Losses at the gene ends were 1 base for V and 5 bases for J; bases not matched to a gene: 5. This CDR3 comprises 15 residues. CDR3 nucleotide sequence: TGTGCCACCAGCAGAGGTGGGACAGGGGCTGACGAGCAGTACTTC. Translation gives CATSRGGTGADEQYF.

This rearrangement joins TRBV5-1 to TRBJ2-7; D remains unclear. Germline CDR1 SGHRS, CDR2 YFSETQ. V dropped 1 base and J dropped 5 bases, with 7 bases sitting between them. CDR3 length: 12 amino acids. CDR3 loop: CASSLRADEQYF. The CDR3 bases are TGCGCCAGCAGCTTGAGAGCCGACGAGCAGTACTTC.

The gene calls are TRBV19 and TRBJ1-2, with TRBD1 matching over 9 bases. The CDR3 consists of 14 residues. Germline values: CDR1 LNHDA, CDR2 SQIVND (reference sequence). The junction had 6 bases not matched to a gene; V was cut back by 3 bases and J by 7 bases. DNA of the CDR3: TGTGCCAGTAGTATCGGGACAGGGTCCCTTGGCTACACCTTC. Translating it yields CASSIGTGSLGYTF.

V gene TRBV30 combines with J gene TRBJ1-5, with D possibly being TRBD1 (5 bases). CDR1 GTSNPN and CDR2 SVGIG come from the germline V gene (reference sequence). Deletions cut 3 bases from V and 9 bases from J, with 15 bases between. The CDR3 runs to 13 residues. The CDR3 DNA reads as TGTGCCTGGAGCCAGGGATATGGGGCGCCCCAGCATTTT. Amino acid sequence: CAWSQGYGAPQHF.

CDR3 sequence: CASSDRDRGSPLHF. For the CDR3, the DNA is TGTGCCAGCAGTGACCGGGACAGGGGCTCACCCCTCCACTTT. V is TRBV6-5 and J is TRBJ1-6; 10 bases map to TRBD1. The germline V gene encodes CDR1 MNHEY and CDR2 SVGAGI. The CDR3 sequence is 14 residues long. Germline trimming cut 5 bases from V and 10 bases from J; bases unmatched to any gene: 5.

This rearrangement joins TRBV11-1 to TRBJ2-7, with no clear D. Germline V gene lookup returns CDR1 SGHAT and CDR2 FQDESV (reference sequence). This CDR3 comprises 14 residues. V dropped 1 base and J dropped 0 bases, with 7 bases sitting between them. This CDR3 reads CASSLGPSSYEQYF. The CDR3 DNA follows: TGTGCCAGCAGCTTAGGCCCCAGCTCCTACGAGCAGTACTTC.

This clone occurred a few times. The chain's CDR3 is CASSQLDSYEQYF. The CDR3 DNA follows: TGTGCCAGCAGCCAACTCGACAGCTACGAGCAGTACTTC. This sequence joins TRBV14 and TRBJ2-7; perhaps TRBD1 as D (5 bases). CDR3 length equals 13 residues. The V end lost 2 bases, the J end lost 3 bases, and 8 bases lay between the germline ends. Germline V lookup: CDR1 SGHDN, CDR2 FVKESK.

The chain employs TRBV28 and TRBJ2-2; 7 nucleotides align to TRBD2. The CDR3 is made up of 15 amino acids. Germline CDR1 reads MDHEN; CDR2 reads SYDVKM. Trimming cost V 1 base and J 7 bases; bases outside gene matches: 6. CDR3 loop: CASSLLAGVGGELFF. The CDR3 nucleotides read TGTGCCAGCAGTTTATTGGCGGGAGTAGGCGGGGAGCTGTTTTTT.

CDR3 sequence reads: CASSEGEPYGYTF. The CDR3 nucleotides are TGTGCCAGCAGTGAAGGAGAACCCTATGGCTACACCTTC. The V gene is TRBV6-1, the J gene TRBJ1-2; D remains unclear. CDR1 is MNHNS and CDR2 is SASEGT in the germline V gene. This CDR3 spans 13 amino acids. Deletions cut 1 base from V and 4 bases from J, with 7 bases between.

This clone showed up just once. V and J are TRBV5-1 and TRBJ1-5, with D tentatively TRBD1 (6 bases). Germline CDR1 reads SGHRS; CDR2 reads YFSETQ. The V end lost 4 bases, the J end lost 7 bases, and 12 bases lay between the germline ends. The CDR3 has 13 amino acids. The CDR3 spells CASSRDRPQPQHF. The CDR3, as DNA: TGCGCCAGCAGCCGAGACAGGCCCCAGCCCCAGCATTTT.